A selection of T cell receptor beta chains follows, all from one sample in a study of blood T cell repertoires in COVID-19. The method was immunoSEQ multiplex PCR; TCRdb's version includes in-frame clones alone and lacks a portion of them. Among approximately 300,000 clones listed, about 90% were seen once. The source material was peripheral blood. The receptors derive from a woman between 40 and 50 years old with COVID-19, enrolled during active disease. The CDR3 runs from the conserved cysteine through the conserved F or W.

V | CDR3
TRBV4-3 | CASSQAYIASGRWDTQYF
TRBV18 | CASSPGGNNEQFF
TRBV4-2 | CASSQAPATGEEAEAFF
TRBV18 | CASSPSGTGPYEQYF
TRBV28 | CASSLMRLPYGYTF
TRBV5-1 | CASSLRTDPTDTQYF
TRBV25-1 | CASSEIQGRVDNEQFF
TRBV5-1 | CASSSGGDHTGELFF
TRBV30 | CAWRQGASYNSPLHF
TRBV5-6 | CASSFGTSGRTTQYF
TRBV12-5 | CASGRWERTNEKLFF
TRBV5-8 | CASSLGSSRTGTYEQYF
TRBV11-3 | CASSSTQGNKNIQYF
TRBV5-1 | CASSLPGSDTQYF
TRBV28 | CASSLGGVDTEAFF
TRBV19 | CASSITGRSPGELFF
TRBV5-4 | CASSPRTGNEAFF
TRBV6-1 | CASSAVTGQFFTDTQYF
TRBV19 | CASSPQGGQETQYF
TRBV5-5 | CASNDRVNTEAFF
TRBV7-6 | CASSQGQTNTEAFF
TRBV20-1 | CSAEDYYEQYF
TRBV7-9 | CASSLGVRDWQETQYF
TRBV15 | CATSRSRMTEAFF
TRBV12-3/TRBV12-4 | CASSLRGGEKLFF
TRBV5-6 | CASQMKGNTIYF
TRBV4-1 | CASSQDYGTGAQPQHF
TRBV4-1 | CASSQDRLAVNEQFF
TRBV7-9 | CASSSHEQPQPQHF
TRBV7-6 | CASSLVGLAGGLGDTQYF
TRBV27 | CAPQKSPQYF
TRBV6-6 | CASSKRLAGTDTQYF
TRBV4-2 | CASSQSGRNQPQHF
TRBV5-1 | CASSSLRGPDTEAFF
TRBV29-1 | CSVEAPPFF
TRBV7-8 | CASSLTVPNNEQFF
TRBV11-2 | CASSSDRVLNNYGYTF
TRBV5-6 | CASSLFLSSGRPHYEQYF
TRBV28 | CASRGTGVGYTF
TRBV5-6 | CASSFGTGGIQPQHF
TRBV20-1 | CSASGGYEQYF
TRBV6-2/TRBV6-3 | CASSWTGYYEQYF
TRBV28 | CASSLQGPLQNYGYTF
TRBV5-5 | CASSPGLAPYTGELFF